This record looks at one T cell receptor (beta chain) sequence and its context. Naivety among CD8 cells was defined by CD45RO negativity and positive CCR7 selection, thereby excluding terminally differentiated effector memory CD45RA+ cells. Original processing notes: ImmunoSEQ output lacked quality scores and full-length reads, limiting matched filtering. Using immunoSEQ multiplex PCR, the repertoire was profiled, and TCRdb retains in-frame clones only, with some absent. The V and J calls and the clone size are those of that table, but D and trimming were determined from the DNA. Found here are about 2.2 million clones, about 93% of them singletons; the top ten hold about 1.7%. The data derive from a study of shared clonotypes between healthy human individuals. The V segment lost 2 bases and the J segment 2 bases; nucleotides outside the gene matches: 11. This CDR3 is built from 18 residues. Per the germline V gene, CDR1 is SGDLS and CDR2 is YYNGEE.

The sequence was obtained from a man between 18 and 29 years old in good health. Some clones in this sample may be carry-over from other donors' samples. Material: naive CD8+ T cells from PBMCs. V gene TRBV9 combines with J gene TRBJ2-5; the match to TRBD2 covers 11 bases. CDR3 loop: CASSVGYFTSGGQETQYF. CDR3 nucleotide sequence: TGTGCCAGCAGCGTCGGTTATTTCACTAGCGGGGGACAAGAGACCCAGTACTTC. Using reference TRBV9 and TRBJ2-5 for the parts outside the CDR3, the full variable domain is DSGVTQTPKHLITATGQRVTLRCSPRSGDLSVYWYQQSLDQGLQFLIQYYNGEERAKGNILERFSAQQFPDLHSELNLSSLELGDSALYFCASSVGYFTSGGQETQYFGPGTRLLVL.